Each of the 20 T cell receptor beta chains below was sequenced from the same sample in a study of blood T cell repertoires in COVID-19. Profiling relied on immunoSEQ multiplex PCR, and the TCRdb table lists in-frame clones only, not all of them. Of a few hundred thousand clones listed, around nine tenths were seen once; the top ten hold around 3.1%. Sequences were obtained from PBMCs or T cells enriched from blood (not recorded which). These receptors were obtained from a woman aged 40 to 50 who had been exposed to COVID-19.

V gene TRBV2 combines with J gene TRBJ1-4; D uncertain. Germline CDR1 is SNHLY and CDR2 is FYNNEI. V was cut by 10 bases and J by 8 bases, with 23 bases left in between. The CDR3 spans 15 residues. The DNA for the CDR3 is TGTGCCACCAACACCGCCCAAGACATTCGGGAAAAACTGTTTTTT. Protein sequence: CATNTAQDIREKLFF.

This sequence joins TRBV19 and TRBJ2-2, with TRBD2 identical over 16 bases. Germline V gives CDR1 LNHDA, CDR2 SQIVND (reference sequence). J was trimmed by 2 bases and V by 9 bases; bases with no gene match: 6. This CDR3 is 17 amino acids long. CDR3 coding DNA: TGTGCCAGCACCGGGACTAGCGGGAGGGTAAACACCGGGGAGCTGTTTTTT. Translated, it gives CASTGTSGRVNTGELFF.

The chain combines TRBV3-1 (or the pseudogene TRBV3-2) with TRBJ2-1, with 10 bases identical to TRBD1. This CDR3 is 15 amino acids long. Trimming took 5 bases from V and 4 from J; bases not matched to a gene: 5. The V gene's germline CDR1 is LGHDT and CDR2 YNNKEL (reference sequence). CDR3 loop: CASSSRQGAYNEQFF. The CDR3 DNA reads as TGTGCCAGCAGCTCTAGACAGGGGGCTTACAATGAGCAGTTCTTC.

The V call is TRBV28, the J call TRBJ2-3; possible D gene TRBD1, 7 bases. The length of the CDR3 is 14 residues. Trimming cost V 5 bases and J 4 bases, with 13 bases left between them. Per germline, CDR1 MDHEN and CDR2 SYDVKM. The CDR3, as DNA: TGTGCCAGCAGTATCCCAGGGGGGCCAGATACGCAGTATTTT. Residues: CASSIPGGPDTQYF.

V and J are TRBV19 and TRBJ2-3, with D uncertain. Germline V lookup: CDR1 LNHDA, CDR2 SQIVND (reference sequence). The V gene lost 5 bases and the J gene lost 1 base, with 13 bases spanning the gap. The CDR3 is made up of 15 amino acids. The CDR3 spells CASSYARPGTDTQYF. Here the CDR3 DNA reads TGTGCCAGTAGTTATGCGAGGCCCGGCACAGATACGCAGTATTTT.

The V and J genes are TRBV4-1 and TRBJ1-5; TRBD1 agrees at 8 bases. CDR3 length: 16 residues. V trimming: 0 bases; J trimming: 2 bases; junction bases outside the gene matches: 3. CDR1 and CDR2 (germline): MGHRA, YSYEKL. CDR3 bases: TGCGCCAGCAGCCAAGAAGGACAGGGTGGCAATCAGCCCCAGCATTTT. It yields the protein CASSQEGQGGNQPQHF.

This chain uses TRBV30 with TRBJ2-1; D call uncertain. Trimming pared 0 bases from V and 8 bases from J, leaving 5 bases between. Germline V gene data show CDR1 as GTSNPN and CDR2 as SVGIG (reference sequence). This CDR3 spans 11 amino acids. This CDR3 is CAWSVRYEQFF. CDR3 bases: TGTGCCTGGAGTGTACGGTATGAGCAGTTCTTC.

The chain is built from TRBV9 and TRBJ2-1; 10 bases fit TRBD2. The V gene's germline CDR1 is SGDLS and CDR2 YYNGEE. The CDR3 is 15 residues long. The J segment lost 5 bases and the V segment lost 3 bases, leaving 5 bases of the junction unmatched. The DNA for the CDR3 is TGTGCCAGCAGCGCAGGACTAGCGGTGAACAATGAGCAGTTCTTC. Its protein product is CASSAGLAVNNEQFF.

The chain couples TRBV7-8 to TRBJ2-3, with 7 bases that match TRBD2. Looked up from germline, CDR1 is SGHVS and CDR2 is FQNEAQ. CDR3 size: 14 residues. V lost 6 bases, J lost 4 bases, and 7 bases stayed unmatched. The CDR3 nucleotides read TGTGCCAGCAGGGAGGCGGGAGAGGCAGATACGCAGTATTTT. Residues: CASREAGEADTQYF.

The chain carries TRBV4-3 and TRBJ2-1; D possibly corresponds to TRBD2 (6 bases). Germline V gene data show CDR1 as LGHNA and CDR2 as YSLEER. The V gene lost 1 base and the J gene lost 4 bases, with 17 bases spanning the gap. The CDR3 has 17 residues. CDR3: CASSQGPHGSEYNEQFF. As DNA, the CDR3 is TGCGCCAGCAGCCAAGGGCCCCACGGGAGCGAGTACAATGAGCAGTTCTTC.

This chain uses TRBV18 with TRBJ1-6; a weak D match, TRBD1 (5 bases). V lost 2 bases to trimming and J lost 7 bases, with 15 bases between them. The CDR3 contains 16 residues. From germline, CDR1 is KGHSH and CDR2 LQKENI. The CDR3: CASSPLSRERNSPLHF. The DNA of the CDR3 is TGTGCCAGCTCACCATTAAGCAGGGAACGAAATTCACCCCTCCACTTT.

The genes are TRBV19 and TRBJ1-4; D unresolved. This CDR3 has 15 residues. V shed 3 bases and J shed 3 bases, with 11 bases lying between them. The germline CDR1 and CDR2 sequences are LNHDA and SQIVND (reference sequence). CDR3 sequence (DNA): TGTGCCAGTAGTATGAATGGTCTAGCTAATGAAAAACTGTTTTTT. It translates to CASSMNGLANEKLFF.

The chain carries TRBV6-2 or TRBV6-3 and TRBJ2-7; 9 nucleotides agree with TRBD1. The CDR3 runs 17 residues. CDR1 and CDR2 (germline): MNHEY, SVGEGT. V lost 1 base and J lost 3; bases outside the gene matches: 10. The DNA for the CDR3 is TGTGCCAGCAGTTACTACCTAAACCGGGACAGGGTCTACGAGCAGTACGTC. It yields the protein CASSYYLNRDRVYEQYV.

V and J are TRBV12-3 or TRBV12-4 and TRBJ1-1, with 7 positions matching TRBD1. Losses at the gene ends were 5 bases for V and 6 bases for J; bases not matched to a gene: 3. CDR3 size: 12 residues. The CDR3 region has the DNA TGTGCCAGCAGTCCCGGGACAGCTGAAGCTTTCTTT. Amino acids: CASSPGTAEAFF.

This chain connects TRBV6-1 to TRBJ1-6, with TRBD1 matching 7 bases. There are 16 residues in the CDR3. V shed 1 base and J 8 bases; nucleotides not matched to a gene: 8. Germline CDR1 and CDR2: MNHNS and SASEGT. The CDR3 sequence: CASSEGRQGGYSPLHF. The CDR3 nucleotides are TGTGCCAGCAGTGAAGGGCGACAGGGCGGATATTCACCCCTCCACTTT.

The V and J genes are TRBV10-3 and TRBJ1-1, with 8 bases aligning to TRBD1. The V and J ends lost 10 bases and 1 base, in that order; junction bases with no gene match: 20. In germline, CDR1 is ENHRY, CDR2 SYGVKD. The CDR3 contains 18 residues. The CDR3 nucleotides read TGTGCCACCCTATCAAGAGCTCAGGGGGCGCGTTCGAACACTGAAGCTTTCTTT. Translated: CATLSRAQGARSNTEAFF.

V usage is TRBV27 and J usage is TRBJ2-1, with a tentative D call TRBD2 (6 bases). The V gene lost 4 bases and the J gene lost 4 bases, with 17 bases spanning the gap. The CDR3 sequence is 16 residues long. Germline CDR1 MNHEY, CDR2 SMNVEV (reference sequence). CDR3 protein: CASSSVIGTFYNEQFF. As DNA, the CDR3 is TGTGCCAGCAGTTCGGTAATCGGGACTTTTTACAATGAGCAGTTCTTC.

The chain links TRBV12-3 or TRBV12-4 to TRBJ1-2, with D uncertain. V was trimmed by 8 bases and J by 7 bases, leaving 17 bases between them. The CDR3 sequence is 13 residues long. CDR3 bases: TGTGCCAGCTATCCCGGTGGGCCCGGTGGCTACACCTTC. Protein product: CASYPGGPGGYTF.

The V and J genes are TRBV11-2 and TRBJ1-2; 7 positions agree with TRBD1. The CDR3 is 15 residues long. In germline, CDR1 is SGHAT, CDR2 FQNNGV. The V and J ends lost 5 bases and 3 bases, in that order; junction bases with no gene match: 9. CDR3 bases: TGTGCCAGCAGCACCCCCTGGACAGGCGACTATGGCTACACCTTC. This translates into CASSTPWTGDYGYTF. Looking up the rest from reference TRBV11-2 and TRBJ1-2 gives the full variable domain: EAGVAQSPRYKIIEKRQSVAFWCNPISGHATLYWYQQILGQGPKLLIQFQNNGVVDDSQLPKDRFSAERLKGVDSTLKIQPAKLEDSAVYLCASSTPWTGDYGYTFGSGTRLTVV.

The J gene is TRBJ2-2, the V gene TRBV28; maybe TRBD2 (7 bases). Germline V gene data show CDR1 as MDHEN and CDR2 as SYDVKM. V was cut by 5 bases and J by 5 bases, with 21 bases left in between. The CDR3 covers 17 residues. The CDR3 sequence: CASSRLGGGVWTGELFF. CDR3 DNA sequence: TGTGCCAGCAGTCGCCTTGGGGGGGGCGTTTGGACCGGGGAGCTGTTTTTT.